This T cell receptor beta chain is from a study of blood T cells in healthy people across ages. Primed by a sample-barcoded 5' primer and a J-beta primer mix, a second PCR proceeded for roughly 6 to 12 cycles. MiXCR was run by TCRdb on the 5' RACE reads, yielding one entry per CDR3 protein. The sample shows fewer than 750,000 distinct CDR3 sequences, about 51% of them seen only once. Study results and caveats: When set beside aged donors, long-lived donors presented more naive CD4+ cells and higher diversity. For the donors, CMV status was unknown and possibly confounded expanded clonotype changes.

On this clonotype: No antigen is known for it.

A minimum of 7 million PBMCs was isolated per sample. The sequence came from a woman older than 75 in good health. Material: blood.

The CDR3 nucleotides read TGTGCCAGCAGTTTTGACACCCAGGGGTCAGATACGCAGTATTTT. It yields the protein CASSFDTQGSDTQYF. The chain uses TRBV12-3 or TRBV12-4 and TRBJ2-3, with D tentatively TRBD1 (6 bases). Trimming removed 3 bases at V and 4 bases at J, with 14 bases between. The CDR3 is made up of 15 amino acids.